This record concerns one T cell receptor beta chain sequence. Data came from immunoSEQ multiplex PCR; TCRdb stores just in-frame clones and leaves some out. The table includes about 65,000 clones, around 86% detected once. These data originate in a study of OX40 agonist ivuxolimab in advanced cancers. From germline, CDR1 is SNHLY and CDR2 FYNNEI. The CDR3 is 14 residues long. V lost 1 base to trimming and J lost 4 bases, with 10 bases between them. This clonotype originated in an adult with an advanced solid tumor such as melanoma, head and neck, liver or kidney cancer. The V gene is TRBV2, the J gene TRBJ2-5; D is undetermined. The material was CD4+ or CD8+ T cells sorted from blood, obtained in a trial of the OX40 agonist ivuxolimab. CDR3 amino acids: CASSEGYSGETQYF. CDR3 nucleotide sequence: TGTGCCAGCAGTGAAGGGTATAGTGGAGAGACCCAGTACTTC.